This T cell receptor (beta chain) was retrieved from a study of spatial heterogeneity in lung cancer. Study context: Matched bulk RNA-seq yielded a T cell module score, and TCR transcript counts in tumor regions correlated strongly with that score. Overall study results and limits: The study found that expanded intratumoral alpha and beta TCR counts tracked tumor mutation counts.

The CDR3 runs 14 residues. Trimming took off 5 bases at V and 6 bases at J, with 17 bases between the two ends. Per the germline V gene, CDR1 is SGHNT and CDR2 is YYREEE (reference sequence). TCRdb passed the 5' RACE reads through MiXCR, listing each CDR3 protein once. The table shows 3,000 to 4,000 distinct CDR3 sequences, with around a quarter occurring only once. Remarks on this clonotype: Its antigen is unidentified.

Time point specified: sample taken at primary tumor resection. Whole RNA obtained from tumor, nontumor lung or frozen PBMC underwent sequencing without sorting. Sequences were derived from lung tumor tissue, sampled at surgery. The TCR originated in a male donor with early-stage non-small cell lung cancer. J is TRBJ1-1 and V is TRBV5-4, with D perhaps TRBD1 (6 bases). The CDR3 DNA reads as TGTGCCAGCAGTCCCGGGACAATCGTATCTGAAGCTTTCTTT. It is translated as CASSPGTIVSEAFF. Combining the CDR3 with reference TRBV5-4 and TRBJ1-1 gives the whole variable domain ETGVTQSPTHLIKTRGQQVTLRCSSQSGHNTVSWYQQALGQGPQFIFQYYREEENGRGNFPPRFSGLQFPNYSSELNVNALELDDSALYLCASSPGTIVSEAFFGQGTRLTVV.